This T cell receptor beta chain was identified in a study of T-cell reconstitution after alpha-beta-depleted transplantation in children. The CDR3 runs to 15 residues. After removal of 9 bases from V and 6 bases from J, the junction contained 11 bases not matched to a gene. The germline CDR1 and CDR2 sequences are MDHEN and SYDVKM. This clonotype was found a few times. What it binds is unknown. General study points: Certain patients had high TCRbeta diversity at day 60, and it came from recipient T cells and thymic progenitors that survived. In patients about two months after transplant, alpha-beta T cells reportedly arose from several hundred expanded graft clones. At the one-year point after transplant, T-cell counts and TCRbeta diversity were found to come mostly from T cells that had been newly produced.

Unique molecular identifiers were built into the TCRbeta library. TCRdb used MiXCR to reprocess the PCR reads, holding one entry per CDR3 protein. The repertoire holds about 510,000 distinct CDR3 sequences, approximately 10% seen once, with 12% to 15% in the top ten. This specimen was PBMCs, mostly from graft donor cells, taken 180 days after TCRalphabeta/CD19-depleted stem cell transplant. The chain recombines TRBV28 with TRBJ1-6; 7 nucleotides agree with TRBD1. This clonotype was sampled from a female patient aged 2 to 10 who had a stem cell transplant for aplastic anemia, so the T cells may come from the graft donor. DNA for the CDR3: TGTGCCAGTGGACAGGCGGGTGTAGGTAATTCACCCCTCCACTTT. Translating it yields CASGQAGVGNSPLHF.